A single sample is the source of the 2 T cell receptor beta chains below, sequenced in a study of PD-1 blockade in mismatch repair-deficient tumors. Assay used: immunoSEQ multiplex PCR; TCRdb lists only in-frame clones, some missing. The sample has around 130,000 clones; around nine tenths are singletons. The sample here was peripheral blood, taken just over 70 weeks after starting pembrolizumab. All receptors derive from an adult with mismatch repair-deficient cancer.

This chain uses TRBV27 with TRBJ2-2; 11 positions match TRBD1. There are 19 residues in the CDR3. Trimming took 1 base from V and 1 from J; bases not matched to a gene: 8. Germline V gene data show CDR1 as MNHEY and CDR2 as SMNVEV (reference sequence). CDR3 bases: TGTGCCAGCAGTTTATATGCCGGACAGGGGGCGCAGAACACCGGGGAGCTGTTTTTT. Protein sequence: CASSLYAGQGAQNTGELFF.

The chain has TRBV13 and TRBJ2-1; 10 bases line up with TRBD1. This CDR3 comprises 15 residues. The trim removed 5 bases at V and 8 bases at J, leaving 9 bases unmatched. Germline CDR1 and CDR2: PRHDT and FYEKMQ (reference sequence). The DNA for the CDR3 is TGTGCCAGCAGCCGAGGACAGGGGGGAGTACATGAGCAGTTCTTC. Residues: CASSRGQGGVHEQFF. The whole variable domain, filled in from reference TRBV13 and TRBJ2-1, reads AAGVIQSPRHLIKEKRETATLKCYPIPRHDTVYWYQQGPGQDPQFLISFYEKMQSDKGSIPDRFSAQQFSDYHSELNMSSLELGDSALYFCASSRGQGGVHEQFFGPGTRLTVL.